Below, 30 T cell receptor beta chains from the same sample are listed, as sequenced in a study of shared clonotypes between healthy human individuals. This table comes from immunoSEQ multiplex PCR, and its TCRdb copy is limited to in-frame clones, with some not included. The sample contains some 900,000 clones, more than 75% of which appear only once. Sequences were obtained from memory CD4+ T cells sorted from blood. As for subset: CD45RA-negative fraction. All receptors come from a man aged 18 to 35 in good health.

The rearrangement uses TRBV5-1 and TRBJ2-2; weak D call: TRBD2 (6 bases). Per germline, CDR1 SGHRS and CDR2 YFSETQ. The V gene lost 5 bases and the J gene lost 6 bases, with 20 bases spanning the gap. This CDR3 region has 16 residues. CDR3 coding DNA: TGCGCCAGCAGGAAGTCAGGCGGGATTTCGCCCGGGGAGCTGTTTTTT. It yields the protein CASRKSGGISPGELFF.

The gene calls are TRBV15 and TRBJ2-7, with no clear D. This CDR3 contains 14 residues. Trimming took 0 bases from V and 4 from J, leaving 10 bases between them. The V gene's germline CDR1 is LNHNV and CDR2 YYDKDF (reference sequence). The CDR3 coding sequence is TGTGCCACCAGCAGAGATAGGGTCCAGTACGAGCAGTACTTC. Translated, it gives CATSRDRVQYEQYF.

The chain links TRBV18 to TRBJ2-2; D ambiguous. Germline-derived CDR1 and CDR2 are KGHSH and LQKENI. Trimming removed 5 bases at V and 1 base at J, with 5 bases between. The CDR3 contains 13 residues. The CDR3 region has the DNA TGTGCCAGCTCAACGGGGAACACCGGGGAGCTGTTTTTT. As protein: CASSTGNTGELFF.

The chain combines TRBV7-9 with TRBJ1-2; possible D gene TRBD1, 5 bases. Trimming took off 6 bases at V and 8 bases at J, with 13 bases between the two ends. The CDR3 loop spans 12 amino acids. Germline V lookup: CDR1 SEHNR, CDR2 FQNEAQ (reference sequence). The CDR3 sequence: CASRGEADGYTF. In DNA, the CDR3 is TGTGCCAGCAGGGGGGAGGCTGACGGCTACACCTTC.

The chain links TRBV30 to TRBJ1-3, with no clear D. The CDR3 runs 15 residues. The germline CDR1 and CDR2 sequences are GTSNPN and SVGIG (reference sequence). V dropped 1 base and J dropped 8 bases, with 18 bases sitting between them. CDR3 residues: CAWSGKVLGGDTIYF. The CDR3 DNA reads as TGTGCCTGGAGTGGGAAGGTCCTAGGTGGGGACACCATATATTTT.

Note on this clone: Distinct nucleotide sequences in the sample also encode this CDR3. The CDR3 nucleotides read TGCGCCAGCAGTGAGTCAGTCGTGGGGACCCAGTACTTC. This sequence encodes CASSESVVGTQYF. This chain joins TRBV10-1 and TRBJ2-5; D remains ambiguous. The CDR3 consists of 13 residues. Between the trimmed V and J ends, which lost 0 bases and 7 bases, there was a span of 9 bases. Germline V gene lookup returns CDR1 WNHNN and CDR2 SYGVQD (reference sequence).

This rearrangement joins TRBV30 to TRBJ1-2; TRBD1 might be the D (6 bases). This CDR3 comprises 12 residues. The V and J ends lost 5 bases and 4 bases respectively, with 11 bases between them. In germline, CDR1 is GTSNPN, CDR2 SVGIG (reference sequence). CDR3 coding DNA: TGTGCCTGGGAACAGGGAGTCTATGGCTACACCTTC. The encoded protein is CAWEQGVYGYTF.

The chain uses TRBV11-2 and TRBJ2-7; 8 positions match TRBD2. The CDR3 is 12 amino acids. V was pared by 5 bases and J by 5 bases, with 2 bases of the junction left unmatched. Germline V gene lookup returns CDR1 SGHAT and CDR2 FQNNGV. CDR3 residues: CASSRGGNEQYF. CDR3 DNA sequence: TGTGCCAGCAGCCGGGGGGGTAACGAGCAGTACTTC.

This clone was recorded many times. The chain employs TRBV28 and TRBJ1-2; 11 bases agree with TRBD1. J lost 7 bases, V lost 4 bases, and 8 bases had no gene match. Germline loops: CDR1 MDHEN, CDR2 SYDVKM. This CDR3 contains 15 residues. In DNA form, the CDR3 reads TGTGCCAGCAGTTCCCCCGGGACAGGGGGTGCTGGCTACACCTTC. Amino acid sequence: CASSSPGTGGAGYTF.

The chain carries TRBV28 and TRBJ1-2, with a possible D match to TRBD1 (5 bases). The V end was cut by 4 bases, the J end by 1 base, with 13 bases between. CDR1 and CDR2 (germline): MDHEN, SYDVKM. CDR3 length: 15 amino acids. CDR3: CASSSSRGSNYGYTF. CDR3 DNA sequence: TGTGCCAGCAGTTCCTCGAGGGGTAGTAACTATGGCTACACCTTC.

This chain joins TRBV2 and TRBJ2-3; 9 bases fit TRBD2. From germline, CDR1 is SNHLY and CDR2 FYNNEI. The CDR3 loop spans 14 amino acids. V was pared by 7 bases and J by 13 bases, with 15 bases of the junction left unmatched. CDR3: CASTGRAGGGEEYF. CDR3 sequence (DNA): TGTGCCAGCACGGGCCGAGCGGGAGGCGGGGAGGAGTATTTT.

V and J are TRBV5-6 and TRBJ2-5; a weak D match, TRBD1 (6 bases). This CDR3 is 16 amino acids long. Germline-derived CDR1 and CDR2 are SGHDT and YYEEEE. V lost 4 bases to trimming and J lost 2 bases, with 18 bases between them. This CDR3 reads CASSRNRAPFQETQYF. The CDR3 DNA sequence: TGTGCCAGCAGCAGAAACAGGGCGCCTTTTCAAGAGACCCAGTACTTC.

V usage is TRBV19 and J usage is TRBJ2-7; D is uncertain. The V gene's germline CDR1 is LNHDA and CDR2 SQIVND (reference sequence). The V and J ends lost 4 bases and 3 bases respectively, with 16 bases between them. CDR3 length: 15 residues. CDR3 loop: CASSTQWQPFYEQYF. The CDR3 DNA reads as TGTGCCAGTAGTACCCAATGGCAGCCTTTCTACGAGCAGTACTTC.

This clone showed up just once. The rearrangement uses TRBV10-3 and TRBJ1-4; 7 nucleotides agree with TRBD1. Germline assignment: CDR1 ENHRY and CDR2 SYGVKD. This CDR3 is 15 amino acids long. The J segment lost 0 bases and the V segment lost 11 bases, leaving 9 bases of the junction unmatched. This CDR3 is CACRDSGATNEKLFF. CDR3 bases: TGTGCCTGTCGGGACAGCGGTGCAACTAATGAAAAACTGTTTTTT.

Points on this clone: The same CDR3 is also encoded by other DNA sequences in this sample. The chain links TRBV9 to TRBJ2-5; no clear D. This CDR3 is 13 amino acids long. V lost 0 bases and J 2 bases, leaving 5 bases between the germline ends. Germline-derived CDR1 and CDR2 are SGDLS and YYNGEE. The CDR3 sequence is CASSVGNQETQYF. CDR3 coding DNA: TGTGCCAGCAGCGTAGGAAATCAAGAGACCCAGTACTTC.

The rearrangement links TRBV19 to TRBJ2-7, with TRBD1 identical over 9 bases. The CDR3 has 16 residues. J gave up 5 bases and V 0 bases, and 8 bases lay outside the gene matches. Germline V gene data show CDR1 as LNHDA and CDR2 as SQIVND (reference sequence). As DNA, the CDR3 is TGTGCCAGTAGTATAGACCCACCGGGACAGGGCCACGAGCAGTACTTC. Translation gives CASSIDPPGQGHEQYF.

This rearrangement joins TRBV11-2 to TRBJ2-3, with D unclear. The CDR3 is made up of 15 amino acids. The germline gives CDR1 SGHAT, CDR2 FQNNGV. V lost 1 base and J lost 1, with 9 bases in between. The CDR3 DNA follows: TGTGCCAGCAGCTTAGTAGGGTTTGGCACAGATACGCAGTATTTT. It yields the protein CASSLVGFGTDTQYF.

V is TRBV10-1 and J is TRBJ1-6; D gene ambiguous. CDR1 is WNHNN, CDR2 SYGVQD, per germline (reference sequence). The CDR3 consists of 13 residues. V lost 2 bases to trimming and J lost 4 bases, with 3 bases between them. CDR3 sequence reads: CASSEDYNSPLHF. In DNA, the CDR3 is TGCGCCAGCAGTGAGGATTATAATTCACCCCTCCACTTT.

The chain recombines TRBV27 with TRBJ2-7; TRBD1 aligns across 11 bases. CDR1 and CDR2 (germline): MNHEY, SMNVEV (reference sequence). This CDR3 has 14 residues. Unmatched junction bases numbered 6, after V lost 6 bases and J lost 5 bases. The DNA of the CDR3 is TGTGCCAGCAGATCGGACAGGGGGCAAAACGAGCAGTACTTC. As protein: CASRSDRGQNEQYF.

The V call is TRBV6-1, the J call TRBJ1-1; no reliable D call. Trimming shortened V by 5 bases and J by 1 base, and 8 bases separated the two germline ends. The CDR3 is 13 residues long. Looked up from germline, CDR1 is MNHNS and CDR2 is SASEGT. CDR3 coding DNA: TGTGCCAGCAGTCTCCTATCGAACACTGAAGCTTTCTTT. Translating it yields CASSLLSNTEAFF.

V and J are TRBV5-6 and TRBJ2-3; 9 positions match TRBD2. This CDR3 has 19 residues. Germline values: CDR1 SGHDT, CDR2 YYEEEE. With 0 bases clipped from V and 0 bases from J, the junction kept 11 bases outside the gene matches. The CDR3 DNA reads as TGTGCCAGCAGCTTGGTGGGTAGCGGGGGCCTAACTAGCACAGATACGCAGTATTTT. It is translated as CASSLVGSGGLTSTDTQYF.

The chain is built from TRBV30 and TRBJ2-7; D uncertain. Germline-derived CDR1 and CDR2 are GTSNPN and SVGIG (reference sequence). Trimming stripped 3 bases from V and 2 bases from J, with 14 bases between. The CDR3 covers 14 residues. The CDR3 sequence is CAWRSDKPPYEQYF. The CDR3 bases are TGTGCCTGGAGATCAGACAAGCCCCCCTACGAGCAGTACTTC.

The chain is built from TRBV9 and TRBJ2-2; D might be TRBD2 (6 bases). Germline CDR1 reads SGDLS; CDR2 reads YYNGEE. The V end lost 0 bases, the J end lost 0 bases, and 9 bases lay between the germline ends. CDR3 length: 16 amino acids. The CDR3 bases are TGTGCCAGCAGCGTAGACGGCGGGGCGAACACCGGGGAGCTGTTTTTT. Its translation is CASSVDGGANTGELFF. Full variable domain (remainder filled in from reference TRBV9 and TRBJ2-2): DSGVTQTPKHLITATGQRVTLRCSPRSGDLSVYWYQQSLDQGLQFLIQYYNGEERAKGNILERFSAQQFPDLHSELNLSSLELGDSALYFCASSVDGGANTGELFFGEGSRLTVL.

The V and J genes are TRBV5-1 and TRBJ2-7, with D tentatively TRBD1 (6 bases). Trimming stripped 3 bases from V and 3 bases from J, with 19 bases between. This CDR3 region has 16 residues. Per germline, CDR1 SGHRS and CDR2 YFSETQ. CDR3 protein: CASSSEARTADYEQYF. Written as DNA, the CDR3 is TGCGCCAGCAGCTCGGAAGCGAGGACAGCGGACTACGAGCAGTACTTC.

This chain connects TRBV30 to TRBJ1-4; D may be TRBD1 (6 bases). The CDR3 extends over 16 amino acids. V lost 4 bases and J lost 6, with 21 bases in between. Germline-derived CDR1 and CDR2 are GTSNPN and SVGIG (reference sequence). The CDR3 coding sequence is TGTGCCTGGACCTCTCGGGACACCGAGCAAGATGAAAAACTGTTTTTT. This gives the protein CAWTSRDTEQDEKLFF.

The chain couples TRBV2 to TRBJ2-4; 11 bases are a match to TRBD1. The trim removed 6 bases at V and 0 bases at J, leaving 10 bases unmatched. There are 18 residues in the CDR3. Germline V lookup: CDR1 SNHLY, CDR2 FYNNEI. The CDR3, as DNA: TGTGCCAGCAGGCCGGGACAGGGGGGAGTCCTAGCCAAAAACATTCAGTACTTC. Its translation: CASRPGQGGVLAKNIQYF.

Worth noting for this clone: Since a much larger clone is just one base distant, this may be a read error. This chain joins TRBV2 and TRBJ1-5, with TRBD1 identical over 10 bases. CDR3 length equals 14 residues. The germline gives CDR1 SNHLY, CDR2 FYNNEI. V gave up 7 bases and J gave up 5 bases; unmatched junction bases: 5. CDR3 loop: CASNPTGGYQPQHF. CDR3 in DNA: TGTGCCAGCAACCCGACAGGGGGCTATCAGCCCCAGCATTTT. The variable domain in full, completed from reference TRBV2 and TRBJ1-5, reads EPEVTQTPSHQVTQMGQEVILRCVPISNHLYFYWYRQILGQKVEFLVSFYNNEISEKSEIFDDQFSVERPDGSNFTLKIRSTKLEDSAMYFCASNPTGGYQPQHFGDGTRLSIL.

The chain joins TRBV5-1 to TRBJ2-4; TRBD1 matches 8 bases. V was clipped by 3 bases and J by 0 bases; unmatched bases: 8. Germline V gives CDR1 SGHRS, CDR2 YFSETQ. The CDR3 is 17 amino acids. The CDR3 bases are TGCGCCAGCAGCTACACCGGACAGGGTGCAGCCAAAAACATTCAGTACTTC. Amino acid sequence: CASSYTGQGAAKNIQYF.

The rearrangement links TRBV19 to TRBJ1-3; D is perhaps TRBD1 (6 bases). V dropped 3 bases and J dropped 7 bases, with 13 bases sitting between them. Germline CDR1 and CDR2: LNHDA and SQIVND (reference sequence). The CDR3 has 14 amino acids. CDR3 in DNA: TGTGCCAGTAGTATCACGGGGGCTCGGAACACCATATATTTT. This sequence encodes CASSITGARNTIYF.

The rearrangement joins TRBV13 to TRBJ1-4, with TRBD1 identical over 9 bases. CDR3 length: 14 residues. The J segment lost 6 bases and the V segment lost 6 bases, leaving 5 bases of the junction unmatched. Germline V CDR1 and CDR2: PRHDT, FYEKMQ (reference sequence). CDR3 region: CASSVQGADEKLFF. DNA of the CDR3: TGTGCCAGCAGTGTACAGGGGGCGGATGAAAAACTGTTTTTT.